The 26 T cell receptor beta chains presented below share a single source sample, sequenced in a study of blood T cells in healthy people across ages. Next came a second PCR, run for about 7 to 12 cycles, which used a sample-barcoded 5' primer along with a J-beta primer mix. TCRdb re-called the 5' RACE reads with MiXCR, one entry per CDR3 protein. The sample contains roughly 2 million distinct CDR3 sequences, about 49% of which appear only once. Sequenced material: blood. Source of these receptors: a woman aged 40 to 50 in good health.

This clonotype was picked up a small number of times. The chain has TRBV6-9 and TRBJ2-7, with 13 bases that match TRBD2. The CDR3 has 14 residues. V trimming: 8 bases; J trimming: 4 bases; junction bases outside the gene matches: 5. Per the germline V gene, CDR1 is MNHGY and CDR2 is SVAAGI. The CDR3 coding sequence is TGTGCCAGCGCCTTACTAGCGGGGGGGTACGAGCAGTACTTC. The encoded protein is CASALLAGGYEQYF.

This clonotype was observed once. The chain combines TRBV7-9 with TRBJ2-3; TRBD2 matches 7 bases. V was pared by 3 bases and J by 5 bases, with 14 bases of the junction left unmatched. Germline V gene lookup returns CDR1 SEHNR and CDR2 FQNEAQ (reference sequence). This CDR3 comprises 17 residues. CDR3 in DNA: TGTGCCAGCAGCTTTCAGCGAGAAGCGGGGATCATAGATACGCAGTATTTT. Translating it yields CASSFQREAGIIDTQYF.

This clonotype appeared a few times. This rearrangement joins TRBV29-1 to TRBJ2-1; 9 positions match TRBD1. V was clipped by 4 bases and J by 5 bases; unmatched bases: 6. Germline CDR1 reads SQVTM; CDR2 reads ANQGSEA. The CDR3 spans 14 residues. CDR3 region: CSVATGGRDNEQFF. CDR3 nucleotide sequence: TGCAGCGTTGCCACAGGGGGCCGGGACAATGAGCAGTTCTTC.

The CDR3 region is CASKELQSPLHF. The CDR3 nucleotides read TGTGCCAGCAAGGAGCTTCAGTCACCCCTCCACTTT. This chain links TRBV28 with TRBJ1-6; D is uncertain. Germline assignment: CDR1 MDHEN and CDR2 SYDVKM. The CDR3 consists of 12 residues. Trimming removed 7 bases at V and 10 bases at J, with 11 bases between.

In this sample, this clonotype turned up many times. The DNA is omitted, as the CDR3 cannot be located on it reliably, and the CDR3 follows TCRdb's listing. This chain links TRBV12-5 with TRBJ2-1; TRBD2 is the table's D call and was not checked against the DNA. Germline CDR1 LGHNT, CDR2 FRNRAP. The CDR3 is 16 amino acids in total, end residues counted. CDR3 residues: CASGFGEGWSYLEQFF.

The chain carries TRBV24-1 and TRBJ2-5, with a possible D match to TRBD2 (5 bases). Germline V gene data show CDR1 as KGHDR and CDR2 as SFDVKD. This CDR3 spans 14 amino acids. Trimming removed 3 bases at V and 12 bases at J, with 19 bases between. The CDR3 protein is CATSDPNRRGVKYF. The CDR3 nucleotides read TGTGCCACCAGTGATCCAAACAGACGGGGAGTAAAGTACTTC.

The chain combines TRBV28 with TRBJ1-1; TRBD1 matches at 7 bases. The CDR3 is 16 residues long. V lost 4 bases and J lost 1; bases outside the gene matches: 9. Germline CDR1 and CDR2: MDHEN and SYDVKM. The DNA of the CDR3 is TGTGCCAGCAGTTCCGACAGGGCCCGAGAGAACACTGAAGCTTTCTTT. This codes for CASSSDRARENTEAFF.

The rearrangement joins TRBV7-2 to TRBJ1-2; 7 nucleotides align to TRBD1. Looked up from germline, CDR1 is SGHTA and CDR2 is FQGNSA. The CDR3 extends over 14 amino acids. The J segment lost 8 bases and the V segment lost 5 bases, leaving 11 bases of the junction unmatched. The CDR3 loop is CASSTAGGYEGYTF. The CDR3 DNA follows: TGTGCCAGCAGCACCGCAGGGGGTTATGAAGGCTACACCTTC.

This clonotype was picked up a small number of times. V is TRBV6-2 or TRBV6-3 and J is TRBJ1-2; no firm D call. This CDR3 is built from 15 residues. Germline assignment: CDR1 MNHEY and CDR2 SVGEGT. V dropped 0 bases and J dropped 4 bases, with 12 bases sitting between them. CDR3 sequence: CASSYSSSQLYGYTF. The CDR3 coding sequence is TGTGCCAGCAGTTACTCGAGTTCGCAGCTCTATGGCTACACCTTC.

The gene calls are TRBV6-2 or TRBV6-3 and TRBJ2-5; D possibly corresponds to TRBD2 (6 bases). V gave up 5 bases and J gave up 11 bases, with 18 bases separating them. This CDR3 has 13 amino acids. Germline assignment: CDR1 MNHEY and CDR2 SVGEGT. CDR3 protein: CASSGTSVSEQYF. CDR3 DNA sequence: TGTGCCAGCAGTGGGACTTCCGTAAGTGAGCAGTACTTC.

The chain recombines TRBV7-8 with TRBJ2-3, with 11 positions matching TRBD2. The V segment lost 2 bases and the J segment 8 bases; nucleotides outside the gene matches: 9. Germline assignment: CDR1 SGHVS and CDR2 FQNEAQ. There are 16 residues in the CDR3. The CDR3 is CASSLRLAGIEGTQYF. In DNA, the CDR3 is TGTGCCAGCAGCTTAAGACTAGCGGGAATTGAGGGTACGCAGTATTTT.

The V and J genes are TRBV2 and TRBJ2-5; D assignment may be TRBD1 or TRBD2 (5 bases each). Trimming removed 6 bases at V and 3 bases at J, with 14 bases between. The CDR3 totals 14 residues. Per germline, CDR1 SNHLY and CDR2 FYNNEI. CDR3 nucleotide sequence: TGTGCCAGCAGACCGGGACGTTACGAAGAGACCCAGTACTTC. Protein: CASRPGRYEETQYF.

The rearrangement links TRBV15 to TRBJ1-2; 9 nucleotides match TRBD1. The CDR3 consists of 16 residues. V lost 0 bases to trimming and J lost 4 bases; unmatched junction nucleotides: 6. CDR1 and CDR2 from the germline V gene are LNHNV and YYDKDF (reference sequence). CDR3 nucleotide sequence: TGTGCCACCAGCAGAGATCGTGGGACAGGGAGCTATGGCTACACCTTC. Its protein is CATSRDRGTGSYGYTF. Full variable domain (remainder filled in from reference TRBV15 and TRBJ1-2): DAMVIQNPRYQVTQFGKPVTLSCSQTLNHNVMYWYQQKSSQAPKLLFHYYDKDFNNEADTPDNFQSRRPNTSFCFLDIRSPGLGDTAMYLCATSRDRGTGSYGYTFGSGTRLTVV.

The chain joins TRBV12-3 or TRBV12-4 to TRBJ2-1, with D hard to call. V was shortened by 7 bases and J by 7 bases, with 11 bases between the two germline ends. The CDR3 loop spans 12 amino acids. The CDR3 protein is CASTLGPNEQFF. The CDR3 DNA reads TGTGCCAGCACCCTAGGGCCGAATGAGCAGTTCTTC.

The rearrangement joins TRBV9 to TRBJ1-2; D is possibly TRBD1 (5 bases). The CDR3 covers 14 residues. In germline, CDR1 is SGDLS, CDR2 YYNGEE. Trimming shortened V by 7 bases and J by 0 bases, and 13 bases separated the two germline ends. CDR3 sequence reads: CASGGGVANYGYTF. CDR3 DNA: TGTGCCAGCGGGGGAGGGGTAGCTAACTATGGCTACACCTTC. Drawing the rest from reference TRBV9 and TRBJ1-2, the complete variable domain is DSGVTQTPKHLITATGQRVTLRCSPRSGDLSVYWYQQSLDQGLQFLIQYYNGEERAKGNILERFSAQQFPDLHSELNLSSLELGDSALYFCASGGGVANYGYTFGSGTRLTVV.

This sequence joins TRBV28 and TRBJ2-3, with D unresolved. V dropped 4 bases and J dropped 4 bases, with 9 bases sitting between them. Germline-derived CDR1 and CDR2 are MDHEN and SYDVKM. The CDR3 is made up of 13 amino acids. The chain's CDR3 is CASSSPQSDTQYF. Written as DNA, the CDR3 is TGTGCCAGCAGTTCCCCGCAATCAGATACGCAGTATTTT.

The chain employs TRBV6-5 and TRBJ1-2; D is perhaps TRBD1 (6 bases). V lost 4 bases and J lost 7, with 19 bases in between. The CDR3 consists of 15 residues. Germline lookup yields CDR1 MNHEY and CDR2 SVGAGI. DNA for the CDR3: TGTGCCAGCAGTTCCTTTATCCCGGGGGCTGTTGGCTACACCTTC. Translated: CASSSFIPGAVGYTF.

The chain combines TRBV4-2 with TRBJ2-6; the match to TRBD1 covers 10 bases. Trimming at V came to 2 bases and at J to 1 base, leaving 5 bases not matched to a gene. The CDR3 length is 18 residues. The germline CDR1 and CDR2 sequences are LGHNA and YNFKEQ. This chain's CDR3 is CASSQIGQGVSGANVLTF. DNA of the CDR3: TGTGCCAGCAGCCAAATTGGACAGGGGGTATCTGGGGCCAACGTCCTGACTTTC.

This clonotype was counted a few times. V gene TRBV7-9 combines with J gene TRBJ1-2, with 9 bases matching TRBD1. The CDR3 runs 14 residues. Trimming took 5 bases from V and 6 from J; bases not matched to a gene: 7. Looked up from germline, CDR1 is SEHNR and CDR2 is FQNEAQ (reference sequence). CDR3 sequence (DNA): TGTGCCAGCAGCACAGGGGGCGCGATGGATGGCTACACCTTC. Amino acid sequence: CASSTGGAMDGYTF.

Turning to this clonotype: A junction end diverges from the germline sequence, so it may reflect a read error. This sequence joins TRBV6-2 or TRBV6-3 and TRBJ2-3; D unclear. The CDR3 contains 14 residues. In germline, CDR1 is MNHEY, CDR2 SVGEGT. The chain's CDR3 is CASSDSSLKDTQYF. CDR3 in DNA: TGTGCCAGCAGTGACTCGAGCCTGAAAGATACGCAGTATTTT.

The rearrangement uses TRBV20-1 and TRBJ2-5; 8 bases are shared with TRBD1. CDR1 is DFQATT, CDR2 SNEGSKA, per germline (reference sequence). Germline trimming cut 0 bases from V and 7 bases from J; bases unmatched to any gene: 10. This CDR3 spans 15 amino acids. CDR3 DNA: TGCAGTGCTAGAGATCTAGGACAGGGCGTAGGGACCCAGTACTTC. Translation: CSARDLGQGVGTQYF.

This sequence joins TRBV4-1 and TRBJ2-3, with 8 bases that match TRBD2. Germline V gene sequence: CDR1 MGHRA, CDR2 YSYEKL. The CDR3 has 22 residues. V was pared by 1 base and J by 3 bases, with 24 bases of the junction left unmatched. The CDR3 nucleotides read TGCGCCAGCAGCCAAGCAAAATCCGAGTACAGCGGGGGAAAGGGACCTACAGATACGCAGTATTTT. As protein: CASSQAKSEYSGGKGPTDTQYF.

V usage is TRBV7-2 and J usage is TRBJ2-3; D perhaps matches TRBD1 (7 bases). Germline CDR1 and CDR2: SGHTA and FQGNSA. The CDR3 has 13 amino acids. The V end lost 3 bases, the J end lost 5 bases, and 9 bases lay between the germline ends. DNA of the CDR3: TGTGCCAGCAGCTTTCAGGGGGGAGATACGCAGTATTTT. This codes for CASSFQGGDTQYF.

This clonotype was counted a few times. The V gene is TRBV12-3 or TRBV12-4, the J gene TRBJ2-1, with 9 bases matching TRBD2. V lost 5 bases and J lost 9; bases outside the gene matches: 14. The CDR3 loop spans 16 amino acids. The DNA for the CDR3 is TGTGCCAGCAGTCCACCCGGGACTAGCTGGCGGGTTGAGCAGTTCTTC. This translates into CASSPPGTSWRVEQFF.

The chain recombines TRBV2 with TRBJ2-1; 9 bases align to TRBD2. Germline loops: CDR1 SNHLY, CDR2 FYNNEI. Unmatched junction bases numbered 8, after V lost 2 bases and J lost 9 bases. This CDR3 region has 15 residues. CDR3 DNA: TGTGCCAGCAGTGAAAGTAGCGGGGGTGGTAGTGAGCAGTTCTTC. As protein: CASSESSGGGSEQFF.

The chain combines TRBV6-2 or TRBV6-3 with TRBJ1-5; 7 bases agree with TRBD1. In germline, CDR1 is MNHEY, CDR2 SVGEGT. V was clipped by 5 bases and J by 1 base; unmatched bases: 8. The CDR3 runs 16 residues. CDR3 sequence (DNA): TGTGCCAGCAGTCGGGTCCAGGGACAGAGCAATCAGCCCCAGCATTTT. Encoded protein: CASSRVQGQSNQPQHF.